The entry that follows covers one TCR beta chain sequence. Which antigen it targets is not known. Base-call qualities are not available, and no considerably larger clone is one nucleotide away. This sample stems from a study of blood T cells in healthy people across ages (dated by TCRdb to between 2014 and 2016). Background on the whole study: In model experiments, roughly one uniquely barcoded TCR beta cDNA molecule per two T cells was captured by template switching. Two additional independent replicas of 1 million unique cDNA reads from the same blood draw were analyzed for two donors (one aged 18 to 30 and one aged 80 or older). Donors were grouped into four age groups: young (average 16 years), middle-aged (less than 40), aged (around 60) and long-lived (approximately 78). To avoid experimental bias, donors of different ages were randomly spread across the sequencing lanes. The study measured age-related changes in TCR beta repertoire diversity using deep sequencing normalized with unique cDNA molecular identifiers.

The donors were roughly 39 Caucasian individuals from Russia, aged roughly 6 to 100 years, who were systemically healthy. Each donor gave about 9.7 milliliters of peripheral blood, drawn into EDTA-treated Vacutainer tubes. Ficoll-Paque density-gradient centrifugation was used to isolate PBMCs, with at least 6.5 million per sample. Total RNA, at least 6 micrograms per sample, was extracted from PBMCs with Trizol reagent. Naive CD45RAhigh/CD27high T cell percentages were measured by flow cytometry on a PBMC aliquot from every donor. Preparation of the library involved 5' RACE. A second PCR of about 6 to 12 cycles was run with a J-beta primer mix and a sample-barcoded 5' primer. A unique molecular identifier was introduced onto each TCR beta cDNA molecule by a template-switch 5' adaptor carrying 12 random nucleotides. Each sample yielded at least 2.5 million CDR3-containing paired-end reads. First-strand cDNA synthesis was performed from all RNA using the Mint cDNA synthesis kit, with priming by a TRBC-specific oligonucleotide. Following uracil-DNA glycosylase treatment, all cDNA underwent a first 18-cycle PCR with the universal primers M1SS and BC2_uni_R. On the authors' methods: Each sample was normalized by randomly selecting 1 million high-quality reads, each carrying a distinct molecular identifier. Reads sharing molecular identifiers were discarded rather than binned into consensus sequences. MiTCR, with a Q25 quality threshold and the strictest error-elimination algorithm, was used for CDR3 identification, clonotype clustering and error correction. A nonparametric unseen species model with Euler transformation was used to estimate a lower bound on total TCR beta diversity. Starting from the raw public reads, TCRdb applied fastp trimming at Q25, assembled clones with MiXCR and retained in-frame beta chains. Entries are consolidated by CDR3 protein sequence, retaining the most common genes and DNA. Clone size and V and J calls follow TCRdb, not the original study. The sample contains over 1,500,000 distinct CDR3 sequences, roughly 43% of them found a single time. The ten biggest clones cover about 23% of the sample.

The paper as a whole reports these results and caveats: The long-lived group showed more naive CD4+ T cells, fewer expanded clones and increased TCR diversity than the aged group, suggesting age selection. Observed TCR beta diversity per million T cells fell roughly linearly with age, and a significant reduction was already apparent by age around 44. Because donor CMV infection status was unknown, age-related changes in expanded clonotypes were potentially confounded. Because profiling used bulk unsorted PBMCs, naive and antigen-experienced compartments could not be compared conclusively. Estimates of total diversity based on one million sequenced T cells were considered lower bounds and underestimates. A strong correlation was found between observed TCR beta diversity and the percentage of naive T cells measured by flow cytometry.

The V and J ends are trimmed by 9 bases and 7 bases, leaving 26 bases between them. The germline V gene specifies SNHLY as CDR1 and FYNNEI as CDR2. There are 16 amino acids in the CDR3, from cysteine to phenylalanine inclusive. Of all the DNA, just the CDR3 is kept, 48 bases in frame from base 1. Sequenced sample: blood. Recombination joined TRBV2 with TRBJ2-3; the D gene could be TRBD1 or TRBD2, each one agreeing over 5 bases. The receptor was isolated from a human donor in good health. The DNA sequence reads TGTGCCAGTACCGCCACGGGAAGTCAGGGTCTATATACGCAGTATTTT. Translated, this is CASTATGSQGLYTQYF.